This TCR beta chain was sequenced during a study of response to subunit inactivated influenza vaccine (dated by TCRdb to the late 2010s). For context, the study as a whole: The study used deep quantitative T cell receptor repertoire profiling to track responses to a trivalent subunit inactivated influenza vaccine. On the study overall, not on this receptor specifically: The authors suggested that each seasonal influenza vaccination may recruit only a limited number of new T cells.

This clonotype was seen more than once but under ten times. Its antigen is still unknown. No quality values exist for individual bases; no much larger clone is one base distant. The method behind the library was RT-PCR. Sequencing used an Illumina HiSeq 2500. TCRdb's own reprocessing of the public reads used fastp at Q25 and MiXCR and kept productive beta chains. CDR3 protein sequences are deduplicated, and each keeps its most common genes and DNA. Within this sample are 600,000 to 850,000 distinct CDR3 sequences, with around 15% of them counted one time only. 7.5% to 8% of the sample goes to the ten largest clones. Including the terminal cysteine and phenylalanine, the CDR3 comprises 15 residues. Only the CDR3 part of the read is kept: 45 bases, read in frame from the first base. Relative to germline, V is missing 6 bases and J is missing 1 base, with 7 bases of the junction outside any gene match.

Sample: PBMCs from blood, taken around 15 days before vaccination. The clonotype was recovered from a man aged 45 to 65 who received an inactivated influenza vaccine. Donor details come from another sample of the same person, matched by shared clones. The chain joins TRBV12-3 or TRBV12-4 to TRBJ2-3; TRBD2 fits 7 bases in the junction. The DNA reads TGTGCCAGCAGGGGCGGGAGCCTCGGCACAGATACGCAGTATTTT. Translated, it gives CASRGGSLGTDTQYF.